This T cell receptor beta chain emerged from a study of blood T cells in healthy people across ages. Together with a sample-barcoded 5' primer, a J-beta primer mix was included in a second PCR lasting about 7 to 12 cycles. A single record per CDR3 protein comes from TCRdb applying MiXCR to the 5' RACE reads. The sample has roughly 1,800,000 distinct CDR3 sequences, approximately 50% seen once. The CDR3 is made up of 14 amino acids. Trimming pared 2 bases from V and 2 bases from J, leaving 8 bases between. From germline, CDR1 is SGHTA and CDR2 FQGNSA. The chain links TRBV7-2 to TRBJ2-3; D not certain. The origin of this receptor is a woman aged 40 to 50 in good health. Sequenced input: blood. The DNA of the CDR3 is TGTGCCAGCAGCTTACTCAAAAACACAGATACGCAGTATTTT. Translation: CASSLLKNTDTQYF.